Listed below are T cell receptor beta chains from one sample, sequenced in a study of blood T cells in healthy people across ages. One entry per CDR3 protein, called by TCRdb with MiXCR from the 5' RACE reads. Of approximately 770,000 distinct CDR3 sequences detected, roughly 64% appear once; the ten largest clones hold about 20%. The sequenced sample consisted of blood. The receptors were gathered from a young man in good health. Each CDR3 is given with its conserved first and last residue. Each record gives: clone size, J gene, V gene, D gene, CDR3 DNA, CDR3 protein. A D gene is named only where the DNA matches it firmly. Size is stated for part of the rows, as once, few or many counts, or as a class when the clone is expanded.

- TRBJ1-2 TRBV28 - TGTGCCAGCAGTGTAAGCCGGGGTTTAGCTGGCTACACCTTC CASSVSRGLAGYTF
many TRBJ1-1 TRBV11-3 - TGTGCCAGCAGCTTTTCTGGAAACACTGAAGCTTTCTTT CASSFSGNTEAFF
- TRBJ2-3 TRBV7-9 - TGTGCCAGCAGCTTAGTGGGCAGCTACACAGATACGCAGTATTTT CASSLVGSYTDTQYF
few TRBJ2-5 TRBV7-2 TRBD2 TGTGCCAGCAGCGTAGCGGGAGAGCGGGAGACCCAGTACTTC CASSVAGERETQYF
few TRBJ1-5 TRBV20-1 - TGCAGTGCTAGAGATCGGGCGGATCAGCCCCAGCATTTT CSARDRADQPQHF
- TRBJ1-6 TRBV12-3/TRBV12-4 - TGTGCCAGCAGCCCACAACTTGGACCCCTCCACTTT CASSPQLGPLHF
- TRBJ1-2 TRBV29-1 - TGCAGCGTTTACAGTCAGGGTGGCTACACCTTC CSVYSQGGYTF
- TRBJ2-1 TRBV7-9 TRBD2 TGTGCCAGCAGCGCGCGGACAGGGGTTAGCGGGAGGGCTGGGGATGAGCAGTTCTTC CASSARTGVSGRAGDEQFF
- TRBJ1-2 TRBV27 TRBD1 TGTGCCAGCAGTTTTGCAGGGGGCGAGGATGGCTACACCTTC CASSFAGGEDGYTF
- TRBJ2-1 TRBV11-1 - TGTGCCAGCAGCTTAGCCTACTCCGCGAGCTCCTACAATGTGCAGTTCTTC CASSLAYSASSYNVQFF
few TRBJ1-6 TRBV7-8 - TGTGCCAGCAGCTTAGGGGATGTAAGAGCATCACCCCTCCACTTT CASSLGDVRASPLHF
- TRBJ2-3 TRBV11-1 TRBD2 TGTGCCAGCAGCTCAACAAGACTAGCGGTCACAGATACGCAGTATTTT CASSSTRLAVTDTQYF